The clone carrying this T cell receptor (beta chain) was picked up many times. These data originate in a study of spatial heterogeneity in lung cancer. Study at large: There were consistently more beta-chain sequences detected than alpha-chain sequences.

Time point described: sample taken at primary tumor resection. Unsorted whole RNA from tumor, nontumor lung or frozen PBMC underwent sequencing. CDR1 is MDHEN, CDR2 SYDVKM, per germline. V was pared by 2 bases and J by 0 bases, with 8 bases between. This CDR3 spans 15 amino acids. One entry per CDR3 protein, called by TCRdb with MiXCR from the 5' RACE reads. The data contain some 23,000 distinct CDR3 sequences, 6.9% of them singletons. Specimen: PBMCs, collected at surgery. This clonotype originated in a male donor with early-stage non-small cell lung cancer. J is TRBJ1-5 and V is TRBV28; D call uncertain. For the CDR3, the DNA is TGTGCCAGCAGTTTAGGGCGTCATAGCAATCAGCCCCAGCATTTT. This gives the protein CASSLGRHSNQPQHF.